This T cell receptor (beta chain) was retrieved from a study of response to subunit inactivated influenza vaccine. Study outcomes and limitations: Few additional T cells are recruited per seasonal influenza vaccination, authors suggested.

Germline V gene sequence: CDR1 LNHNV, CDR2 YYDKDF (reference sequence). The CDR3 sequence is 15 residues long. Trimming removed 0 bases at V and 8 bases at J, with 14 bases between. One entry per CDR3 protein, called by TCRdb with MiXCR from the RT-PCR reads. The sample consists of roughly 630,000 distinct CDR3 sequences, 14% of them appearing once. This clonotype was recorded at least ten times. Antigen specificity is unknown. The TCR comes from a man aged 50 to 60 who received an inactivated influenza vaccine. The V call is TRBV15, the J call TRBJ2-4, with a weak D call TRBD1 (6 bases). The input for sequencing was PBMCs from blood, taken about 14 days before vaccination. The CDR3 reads CATSRELTPGDIQYF. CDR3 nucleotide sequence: TGTGCCACCAGCAGAGAACTCACCCCAGGGGACATTCAGTACTTC.